The source of this T cell receptor (beta chain) is a study of post-analysis software for immune sequencing data. Background on the study: Progressive-relapsing, secondary progressive and relapsing-remitting multiple sclerosis were among the disease courses included. The study, taken as a whole, reports: Strong same-batch co-clustering of samples appeared with F measure clustering. Relative to controls, patients had roughly five TRBV segments at higher frequency, with TRBV5-6, TRBV5-1 and TRBV20-1 among these.

As regards this clonotype: Its target is not known.

Researchers reported that TCR beta cDNA libraries carried unique molecular identifiers. Input amounts of about 0.95 to 10 million T cells were used. These gave roughly 500,000 cDNA molecules, so each molecule approximated one T cell. Each CDR3 protein is one row after TCRdb ran MiXCR on the PCR reads. Of 150,000 to 200,000 distinct CDR3 sequences in the sample, around 36% were seen once. CDR3 size: 14 residues. From germline, CDR1 is DFQATT and CDR2 SNEGSKA (reference sequence). V shed 6 bases and J shed 7 bases, with 21 bases lying between them. The clonotype originates from a girl aged 10-17 years with multiple sclerosis. The sequencing used blood, collected after autologous hematopoietic stem cell transplantation. V and J are TRBV20-1 and TRBJ1-2; D is possibly TRBD1 (5 bases). The CDR3 sequence is CSAPYPGSQGGYTF. CDR3 DNA sequence: TGCAGTGCCCCTTACCCCGGGTCCCAGGGTGGCTACACCTTC.